The clone carrying this TCR beta chain showed up just a few times. The CDR3 spans 16 residues. Unmatched junction bases numbered 7, after V lost 0 bases and J lost 6 bases. Germline assignment: CDR1 LGHNA and CDR2 YSLEER. The sample belongs to a study of blood T cells in healthy people across ages. A sample-barcoded 5' primer and a J-beta primer mix were used in a second PCR of roughly 7 to 11 cycles. TCRdb recomputed calls from the 5' RACE reads with MiXCR, one row per CDR3 protein. The sample shows 1,300,000 or so distinct CDR3 sequences, around 59% of them seen only once. Sequences were obtained from blood. The V gene is TRBV4-3, the J gene TRBJ2-3; 9 bases fit TRBD1. This TCR was recovered from a man between 18 and 35 years old in good health. CDR3 amino acids: CASSQDPTGGVDTQYF. The DNA of the CDR3 is TGCGCCAGCAGCCAAGATCCGACAGGGGGGGTGGATACGCAGTATTTT.